The 10 T cell receptor beta chains below come from one sample, sequenced in a study of blood T cell repertoires in COVID-19. Profiled with immunoSEQ multiplex PCR; TCRdb holds only in-frame clones, not every one. The sample contains under 150,000 clones, 65% to 85% of which appear only once. Material: peripheral blood. Receptors were obtained from a man aged 65 to 85 with acute or convalescent COVID-19.

In its sample, this clone was seen a few times. V usage is TRBV7-8 and J usage is TRBJ2-3; TRBD2 aligns across 11 bases. This CDR3 spans 15 amino acids. The V gene end was trimmed by 5 bases and the J gene end by 6 bases; junction bases not matched to a gene: 7. CDR1 is SGHVS and CDR2 is FQNEAQ in the germline V gene. CDR3 loop: CASSPRLAGTDTQYF. In DNA form, the CDR3 reads TGTGCCAGCAGCCCTAGACTAGCGGGGACGGATACGCAGTATTTT.

The chain is built from TRBV7-6 and TRBJ1-5; the D is unclear. Trimming shortened V by 1 base and J by 9 bases, and 7 bases separated the two germline ends. Looked up from germline, CDR1 is SGHVS and CDR2 is FNYEAQ. This CDR3 is 12 amino acids long. The CDR3 DNA sequence: TGTGCCAGCAGCTTAGACCACGGGCCCCAGCATTTT. Amino acid sequence: CASSLDHGPQHF.

The chain has TRBV28 and TRBJ1-6; D might be TRBD1 (6 bases). Per germline, CDR1 MDHEN and CDR2 SYDVKM. CDR3 length: 15 amino acids. Trimming took off 5 bases at V and 8 bases at J, with 16 bases between the two ends. CDR3 region: CASSGAGARDSPLHF. CDR3 bases: TGTGCCAGCAGTGGAGCGGGGGCACGAGATTCACCCCTCCACTTT. The variable domain in full, completed from reference TRBV28 and TRBJ1-6, reads DVKVTQSSRYLVKRTGEKVFLECVQDMDHENMFWYRQDPGLGLRLIYFSYDVKMKEKGDIPEGYSVSREKKERFSLILESASTNQTSMYLCASSGAGARDSPLHFGNGTRLTVT.

This chain connects TRBV4-2 to TRBJ2-1; 7 nucleotides align to TRBD2. This CDR3 region has 17 residues. The V gene end was trimmed by 1 base and the J gene end by 8 bases; junction bases not matched to a gene: 14. The germline V gene encodes CDR1 LGHNA and CDR2 YNFKEQ. The chain's CDR3 is CASSQGGGRAPGDEQFF. CDR3 coding DNA: TGTGCCAGCAGCCAAGGGGGAGGGAGGGCGCCAGGCGATGAGCAGTTCTTC.

V and J are TRBV19 and TRBJ1-6; 11 bases align to TRBD1. The germline gives CDR1 LNHDA, CDR2 SQIVND (reference sequence). The CDR3 totals 15 residues. The ends lost 6 bases at V and 7 bases at J; junction bases unmatched: 5. CDR3 loop: CASRGQGATNSPLHF. The CDR3 coding sequence is TGTGCCAGTAGAGGACAGGGGGCGACGAATTCACCCCTCCACTTT.

The gene calls are TRBV3-1 (or the pseudogene TRBV3-2) and TRBJ1-2; 8 bases are shared with TRBD1. The ends lost 4 bases at V and 6 bases at J; junction bases unmatched: 10. The V gene's germline CDR1 is LGHDT and CDR2 YNNKEL (reference sequence). The CDR3 has 15 amino acids. Written as DNA, the CDR3 is TGTGCCAGCAGCCGGGACAGGAATCGGCGGGATGGCTACACCTTC. Translated, it gives CASSRDRNRRDGYTF.

The rearrangement uses TRBV3-1 (or the pseudogene TRBV3-2) and TRBJ2-2, with 9 nucleotides matching TRBD1. The CDR3 length is 16 residues. Germline V CDR1 and CDR2: LGHDT, YNNKEL (reference sequence). J lost 6 bases, V lost 4 bases, and 9 bases had no gene match. CDR3 DNA sequence: TGTGCCAGCAGCCCCCGGGACAGGGCGGGTGCCGGGGAGCTGTTTTTT. Translation: CASSPRDRAGAGELFF.

CDR3 DNA: TGTGCCAGCAGTGATACTAGCGGGGGTGGGGAGACCCAGTACTTC. This codes for CASSDTSGGGETQYF. The chain has TRBV2 and TRBJ2-5; 11 bases are shared with TRBD2. J gave up 5 bases and V 3 bases, and 5 bases lay outside the gene matches. Germline V gives CDR1 SNHLY, CDR2 FYNNEI. The length of the CDR3 is 15 residues.

In DNA, the CDR3 is TGTGCCAGCAGCTCACAGGGGAGCGGTTGGACCGGGGAGCTGTTTTTT. It encodes CASSSQGSGWTGELFF. V is TRBV5-5 and J is TRBJ2-2, with TRBD1 identical over 7 bases. The CDR3 length is 16 residues. CDR1 and CDR2 from the germline V gene are SGHKS and YYEKEE (reference sequence). V lost 3 bases to trimming and J lost 5 bases; unmatched junction nucleotides: 10.

The count of this clone is one. V usage is TRBV2 and J usage is TRBJ1-3; D is unresolved. Per germline, CDR1 SNHLY and CDR2 FYNNEI. The CDR3 totals 12 residues. The V end lost 3 bases, the J end lost 4 bases, and 4 bases lay between the germline ends. The CDR3 spells CASSETGNTIYF. The CDR3 DNA follows: TGTGCCAGCAGTGAGACAGGAAACACCATATATTTT.